This is a list of T cell receptor beta chains from one sample in a study of cytomegalovirus exposure and HLA in healthy donors. Clones were sequenced by immunoSEQ multiplex PCR, and TCRdb holds only the in-frame ones, with some missing. The sample shows about 140,000 clones, about four fifths of them seen only once. Specimen: PBMCs. Every receptor here comes from a male donor in good health and CMV-seronegative. Both conserved end residues are part of each CDR3. A D gene is named only where the DNA matches it firmly. The size entry is marked missing in some rows and otherwise reads once, few, many or a size class.

cdr3_aa | cdr3_nt | clone_size | v_call | d_call | j_call
CASSFGQNGYTF | TGTGCCAGCAGCTTCGGACAGAATGGCTACACCTTC | - | TRBV7-9 | - | TRBJ1-2
CASSVAGGNQPQHF | TGTGCCAGCAGCGTAGCTGGGGGGAATCAGCCCCAGCATTTT | - | TRBV9 | - | TRBJ1-5
CASAVEGRETQYF | TGTGCTAGTGCCGTGGAGGGCAGGGAGACCCAGTACTTC | - | TRBV12-5 | - | TRBJ2-5
CASSQDQGTETYEQYF | TGTGCCAGCAGCCAAGATCAGGGGACGGAAACCTACGAGCAGTACTTC | - | TRBV4-2 | - | TRBJ2-7
CAWTVGGSNEKLFF | TGTGCCTGGACTGTCGGGGGGAGTAATGAAAAACTGTTTTTT | - | TRBV30 | - | TRBJ1-4
CASSSSHTGELFF | TGTGCCAGCAGCTCCTCCCACACCGGGGAGCTGTTTTTT | - | TRBV7-9 | - | TRBJ2-2
CAWSNWDRGMRGNQPQHF | TGTGCCTGGAGTAACTGGGACAGGGGGATGAGGGGCAATCAGCCCCAGCATTTT | - | TRBV30 | TRBD1 | TRBJ1-5
CASSVEEGTEAFF | TGTGCCAGCAGTGTGGAGGAGGGCACTGAAGCTTTCTTT | - | TRBV6-4 | - | TRBJ1-1
CASSDPGAGNTIYF | TGTGCCAGCAGTGATCCAGGGGCGGGAAACACCATATATTTT | - | TRBV6-5 | - | TRBJ1-3
CASSTLRLAGGLNEQFF | TGTGCCAGTAGTACCCTTCGACTAGCGGGGGGGCTTAATGAGCAGTTCTTC | - | TRBV19 | TRBD2 | TRBJ2-1
CASSLGAGGPRETQYF | TGTGCCAGCAGCTTAGGGGCGGGAGGGCCTAGGGAGACCCAGTACTTC | few | TRBV11-2 | TRBD2 | TRBJ2-5